The clone carrying this T cell receptor beta chain was counted between two and nine times. Original processing notes: Using reference gene primer amplification, nucleated cell counts were estimated. Method: immunoSEQ multiplex PCR; TCRdb's copy keeps in-frame clones and lacks some. The DNA gave D and trimming, while V, J and clone size come from that table. The sample carries about 61,000 clones, roughly 84% recorded once. This sample is drawn from a study of blood T cell repertoires in COVID-19. In the study overall: The United States, Italy and Spain provided the acute and convalescent COVID-19 samples. PBMCs, B-cell-depleted T cells, or T cells provided the cDNA or gDNA that made up the material.

CDR1 and CDR2 from the germline V gene are GTSNPN and SVGIG (reference sequence). V lost 0 bases, J lost 11 bases, and 16 bases lay in between. CDR3 length: 14 amino acids. This clonotype was obtained from a woman aged 70 to 79 with acute or convalescent COVID-19. The source material was peripheral blood. This chain joins TRBV30 and TRBJ2-2; D gene ambiguous. This CDR3 is CAWSVSSRLVELFF. In DNA form, the CDR3 reads TGTGCCTGGAGTGTATCCTCCAGATTGGTAGAGCTGTTTTTT.